This TCR beta chain is drawn from a study of blood T cell repertoires in COVID-19. Participants came from around 25 US areas, aged about 18 to 100 years. Clones were sequenced by immunoSEQ multiplex PCR, and TCRdb holds only the in-frame ones, with some missing. The repertoire includes some 180,000 clones, 70% to 85% of them detected once, and roughly 19% sits in the top ten. The CDR3 is 11 residues long. The V end lost 1 base, the J end lost 8 bases, and 3 bases lay between the germline ends. The clonotype comes from a woman between 65 and 79 years old in a cohort exposed to, infected with or recovered from COVID-19 (not recorded which). Sequencing was performed on PBMCs or T cells enriched from blood (not recorded which). The J gene is TRBJ2-1, the V gene TRBV12-3 or TRBV12-4; the D is unclear. CDR3 sequence (DNA): TGTGCCAGCAGTTTAGTAGATGAGCAGTTCTTC. It encodes CASSLVDEQFF.